The sequence of this TCR beta chain was determined in a study of CD8+ T cells in alopecia areata. About this clone itself: The target antigen is unknown.

Notes on the study in general: Tofacitinib did not eliminate many expanded lesional clones from scalp or blood. Lesional tissue from the scalp (especially in alopecia totalis/universalis) showed higher clonality than normal scalp. Tofacitinib significantly reduced both scalp clonality and expanded CD8+ clones among the top 100.

The CDR3 is made up of 13 amino acids. Trimming shortened V by 3 bases and J by 4 bases, and 6 bases separated the two germline ends. Germline assignment: CDR1 SEHNR and CDR2 FQNEAQ (reference sequence). Treatment: oral pan-JAK inhibitor, 5-10 mg twice daily. Investigators isolated RNA and reverse transcribed it into cDNA to act as the sequencing template. Repertoires were generated with immunoSEQ multiplex PCR, while TCRdb's copy carries only in-frame clones and drops some. The table records fewer than 110,000 clones, 84% of them present only once. V and J are TRBV7-9 and TRBJ1-4; D unresolved. The sample in question was CD8+ T cells sorted from blood, obtained at week 24, from a patient treated with tofacitinib. The receptor was derived from a human donor with alopecia areata. CDR3 in amino acids: CASSFPVNEKLFF. Written as DNA, the CDR3 is TGTGCCAGCAGCTTCCCAGTTAATGAAAAACTGTTTTTT.